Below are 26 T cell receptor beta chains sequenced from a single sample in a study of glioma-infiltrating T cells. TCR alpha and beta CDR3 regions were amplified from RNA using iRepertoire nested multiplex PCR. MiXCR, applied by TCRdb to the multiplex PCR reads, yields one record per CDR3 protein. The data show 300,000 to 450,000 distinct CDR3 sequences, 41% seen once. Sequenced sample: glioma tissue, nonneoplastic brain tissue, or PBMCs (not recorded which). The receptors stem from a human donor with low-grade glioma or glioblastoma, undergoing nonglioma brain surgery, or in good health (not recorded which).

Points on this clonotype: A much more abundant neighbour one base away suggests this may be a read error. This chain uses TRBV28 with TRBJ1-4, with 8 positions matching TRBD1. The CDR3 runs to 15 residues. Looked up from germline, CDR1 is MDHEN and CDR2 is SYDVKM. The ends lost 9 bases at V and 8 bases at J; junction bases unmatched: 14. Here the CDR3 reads CARHSTGGTREKLFF. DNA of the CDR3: TGTGCCAGACATAGTACAGGGGGGACGCGGGAAAAACTGTTTTTT.

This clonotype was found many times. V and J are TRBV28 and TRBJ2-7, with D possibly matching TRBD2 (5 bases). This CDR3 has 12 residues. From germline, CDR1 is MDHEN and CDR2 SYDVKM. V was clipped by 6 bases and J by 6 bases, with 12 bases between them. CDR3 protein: CASSREGGEQYF. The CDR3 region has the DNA TGTGCCAGCAGCCGAGAGGGCGGCGAGCAGTACTTC.

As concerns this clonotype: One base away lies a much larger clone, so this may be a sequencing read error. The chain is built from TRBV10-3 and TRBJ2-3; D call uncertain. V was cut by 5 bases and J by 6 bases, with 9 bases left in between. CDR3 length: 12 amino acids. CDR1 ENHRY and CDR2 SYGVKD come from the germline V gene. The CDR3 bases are TGTGCCATCAGTTTCGATAGGGATACGCAGTATTTT. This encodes CAISFDRDTQYF.

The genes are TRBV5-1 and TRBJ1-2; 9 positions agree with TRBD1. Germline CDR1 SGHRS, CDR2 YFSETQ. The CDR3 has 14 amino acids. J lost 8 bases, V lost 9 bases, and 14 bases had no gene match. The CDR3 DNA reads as TGCGCCACCGGTGGGGAGACAGGGGGTGGAGGCTACACCTTC. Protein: CATGGETGGGGYTF.

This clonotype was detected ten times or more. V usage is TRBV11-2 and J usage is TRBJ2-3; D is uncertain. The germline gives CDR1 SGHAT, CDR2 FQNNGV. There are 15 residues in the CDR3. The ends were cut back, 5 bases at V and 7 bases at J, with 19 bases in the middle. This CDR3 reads CASSLLPPQAHTQYF. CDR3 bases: TGTGCCAGCAGCCTCTTACCACCCCAGGCCCATACGCAGTATTTT.

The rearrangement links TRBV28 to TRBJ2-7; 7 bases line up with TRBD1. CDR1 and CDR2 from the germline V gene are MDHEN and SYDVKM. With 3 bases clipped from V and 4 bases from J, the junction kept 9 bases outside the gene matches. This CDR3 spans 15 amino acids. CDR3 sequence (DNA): TGTGCCAGCAGTTTCGGACAGGAAATTATATACGAGCAGTACTTC. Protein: CASSFGQEIIYEQYF.

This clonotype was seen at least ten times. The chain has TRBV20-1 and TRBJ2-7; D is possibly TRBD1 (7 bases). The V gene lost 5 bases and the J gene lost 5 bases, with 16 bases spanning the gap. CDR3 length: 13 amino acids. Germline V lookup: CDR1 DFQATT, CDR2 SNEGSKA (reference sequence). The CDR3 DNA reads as TGCAGTGCTGGCGGTCAGGGGGGCAACGAGCAGTACTTC. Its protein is CSAGGQGGNEQYF.

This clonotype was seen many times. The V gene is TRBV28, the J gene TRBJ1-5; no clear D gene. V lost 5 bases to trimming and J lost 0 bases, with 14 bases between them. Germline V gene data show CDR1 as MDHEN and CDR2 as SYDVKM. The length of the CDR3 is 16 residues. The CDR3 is CASSTITDGSNQPQHF. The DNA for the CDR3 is TGTGCCAGCAGTACCATTACTGACGGTAGCAATCAGCCCCAGCATTTT.

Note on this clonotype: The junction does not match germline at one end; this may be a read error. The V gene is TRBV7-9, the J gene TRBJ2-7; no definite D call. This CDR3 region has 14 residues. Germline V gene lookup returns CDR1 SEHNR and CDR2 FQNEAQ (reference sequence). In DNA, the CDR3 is TGCGCCAGCAGCTGGTCAGCGAGCTCCTACGAGAAGTACTTC. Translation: CASSWSASSYEKYF.

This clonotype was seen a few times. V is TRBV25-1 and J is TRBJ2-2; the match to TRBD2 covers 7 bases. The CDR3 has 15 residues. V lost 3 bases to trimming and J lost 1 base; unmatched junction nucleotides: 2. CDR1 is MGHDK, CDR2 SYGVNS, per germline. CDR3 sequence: CASSDPSGNTGELFF. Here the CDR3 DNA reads TGTGCCAGCAGTGATCCTAGCGGGAACACCGGGGAGCTGTTTTTT.

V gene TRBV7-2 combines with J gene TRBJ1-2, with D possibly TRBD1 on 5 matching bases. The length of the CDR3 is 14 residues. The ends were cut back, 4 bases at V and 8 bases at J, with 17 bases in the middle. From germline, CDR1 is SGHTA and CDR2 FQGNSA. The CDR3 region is CASSWGGLGKGYTF. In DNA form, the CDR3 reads TGTGCCAGCAGCTGGGGGGGGTTAGGGAAAGGCTACACCTTC.

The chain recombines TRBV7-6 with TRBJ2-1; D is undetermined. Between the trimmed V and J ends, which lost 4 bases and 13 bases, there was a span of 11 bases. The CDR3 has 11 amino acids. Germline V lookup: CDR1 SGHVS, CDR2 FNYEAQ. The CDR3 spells CASSSTQTQFF. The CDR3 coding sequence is TGTGCCAGCAGCTCCACGCAGACCCAGTTCTTC.

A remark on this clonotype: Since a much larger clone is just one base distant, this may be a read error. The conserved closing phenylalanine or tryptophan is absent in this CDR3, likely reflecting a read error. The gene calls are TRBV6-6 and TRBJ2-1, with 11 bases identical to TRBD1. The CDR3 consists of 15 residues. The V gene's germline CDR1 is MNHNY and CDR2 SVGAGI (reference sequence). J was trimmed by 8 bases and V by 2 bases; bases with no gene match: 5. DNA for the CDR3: TGTGCCAGCAGTTACGGGACAGGGGGTGAATATGAGCAGTTCTCC. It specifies CASSYGTGGEYEQFS.

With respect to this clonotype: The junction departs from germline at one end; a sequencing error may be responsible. The CDR3, as DNA: TGCAGCGTTGAAGAGTTGGTCGGCACGGCGGTCTTC. Amino acids: CSVEELVGTAVF. V usage is TRBV29-1 and J usage is TRBJ1-2; D gene ambiguous. This CDR3 is 12 amino acids long. CDR1 is SQVTM, CDR2 ANQGSEA, per germline. Using reference TRBV29-1 and TRBJ1-2 for the parts outside the CDR3, the full variable domain is SAVISQKPSRDICQRGTSLTIQCQVDSQVTMMFWYRQQPGQSLTLIATANQGSEATYESGFVIDKFPISRPNLTFSTLTVSNMSPEDSSIYLCSVEELVGTAVFGSGTRLTVV.

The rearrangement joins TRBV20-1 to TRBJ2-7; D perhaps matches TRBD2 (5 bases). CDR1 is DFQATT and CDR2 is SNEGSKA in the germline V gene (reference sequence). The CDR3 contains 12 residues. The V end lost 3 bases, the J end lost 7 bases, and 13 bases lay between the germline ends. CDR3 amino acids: CSARRPTGEQYF. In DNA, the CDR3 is TGCAGTGCTAGGCGGCCCACGGGGGAGCAGTACTTC.

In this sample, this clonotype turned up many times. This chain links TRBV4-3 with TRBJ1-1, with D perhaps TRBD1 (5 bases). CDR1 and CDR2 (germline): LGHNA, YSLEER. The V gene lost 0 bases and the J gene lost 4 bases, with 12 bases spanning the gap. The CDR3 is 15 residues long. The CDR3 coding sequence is TGCGCCAGCAGCCAAGATCGACTTAGGGGCACTGAAGCTTTCTTT. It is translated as CASSQDRLRGTEAFF.

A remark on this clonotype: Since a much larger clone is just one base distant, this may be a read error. CDR3 loop: CSVRGLAGVAEQYF. DNA of the CDR3: TGCAGTGTTAGAGGACTAGCGGGAGTGGCCGAGCAGTACTTC. The gene calls are TRBV20-1 and TRBJ2-7; TRBD2 agrees at 13 bases. This CDR3 is built from 14 residues. CDR1 is DFQATT and CDR2 is SNEGSKA in the germline V gene (reference sequence).

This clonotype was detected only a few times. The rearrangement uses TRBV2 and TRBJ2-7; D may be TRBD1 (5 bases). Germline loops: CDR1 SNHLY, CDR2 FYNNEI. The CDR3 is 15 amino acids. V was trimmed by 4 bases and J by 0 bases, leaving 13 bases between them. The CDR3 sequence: CASSVTSDSSYEQYF. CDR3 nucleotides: TGTGCCAGCAGTGTAACAAGCGACAGCTCCTACGAGCAGTACTTC.

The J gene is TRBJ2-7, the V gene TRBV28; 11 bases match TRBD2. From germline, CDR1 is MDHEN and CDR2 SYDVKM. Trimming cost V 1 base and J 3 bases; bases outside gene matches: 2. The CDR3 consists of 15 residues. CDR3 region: CASSLFLAGGYEQYF. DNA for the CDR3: TGTGCCAGCAGTTTATTTCTAGCGGGAGGCTACGAGCAGTACTTC.

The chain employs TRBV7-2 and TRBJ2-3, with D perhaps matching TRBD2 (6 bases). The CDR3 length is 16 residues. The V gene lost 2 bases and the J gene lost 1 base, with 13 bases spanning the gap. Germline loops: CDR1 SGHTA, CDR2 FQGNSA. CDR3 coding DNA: TGTGCCAGCAGCTTAAATAGCGGCTCAGGCACAGATACGCAGTATTTT. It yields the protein CASSLNSGSGTDTQYF.

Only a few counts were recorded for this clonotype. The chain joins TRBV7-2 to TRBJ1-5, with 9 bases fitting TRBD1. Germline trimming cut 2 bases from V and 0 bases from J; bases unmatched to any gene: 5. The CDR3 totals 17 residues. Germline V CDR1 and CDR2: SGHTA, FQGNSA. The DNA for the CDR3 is TGTGCCAGCAGCTTAAATTGGGACAGGGATAGCAATCAGCCCCAGCATTTT. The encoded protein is CASSLNWDRDSNQPQHF.

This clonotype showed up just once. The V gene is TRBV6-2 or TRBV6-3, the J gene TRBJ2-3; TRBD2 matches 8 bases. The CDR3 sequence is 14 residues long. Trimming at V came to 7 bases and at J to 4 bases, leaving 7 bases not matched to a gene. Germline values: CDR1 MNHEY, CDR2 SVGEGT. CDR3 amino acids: CASKTGLEADTQYF. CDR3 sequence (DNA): TGTGCCAGCAAAACGGGACTAGAGGCAGATACGCAGTATTTT.

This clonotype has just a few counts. The CDR3 nucleotides are TGCAGTGCTAGAGATTTGTGGACAGGGCCCGGGGAGCTGTTTTTT. It encodes CSARDLWTGPGELFF. The V and J genes are TRBV20-1 and TRBJ2-2, with 8 bases that match TRBD1. The J segment lost 6 bases and the V segment lost 0 bases, leaving 6 bases of the junction unmatched. Germline loops: CDR1 DFQATT, CDR2 SNEGSKA (reference sequence). The CDR3 runs 15 residues.

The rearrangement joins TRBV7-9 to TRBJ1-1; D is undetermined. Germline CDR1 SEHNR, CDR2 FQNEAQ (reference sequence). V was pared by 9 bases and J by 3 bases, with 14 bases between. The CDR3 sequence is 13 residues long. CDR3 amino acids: CASTRQGYTEAFF. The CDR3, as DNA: TGTGCCAGTACAAGACAAGGGTACACTGAAGCTTTCTTT.

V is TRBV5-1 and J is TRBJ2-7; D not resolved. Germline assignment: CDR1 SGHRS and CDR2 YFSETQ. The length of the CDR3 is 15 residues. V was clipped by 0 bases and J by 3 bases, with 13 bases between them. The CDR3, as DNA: TGCGCCAGCAGCTTGGAGACACAACAGCGCTACGAGCAGTACTTC. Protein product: CASSLETQQRYEQYF. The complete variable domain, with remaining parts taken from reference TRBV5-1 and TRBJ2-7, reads KAGVTQTPRYLIKTRGQQVTLSCSPISGHRSVSWYQQTPGQGLQFLFEYFSETQRNKGNFPGRFSGRQFSNSRSEMNVSTLELGDSALYLCASSLETQQRYEQYFGPGTRLTVT.

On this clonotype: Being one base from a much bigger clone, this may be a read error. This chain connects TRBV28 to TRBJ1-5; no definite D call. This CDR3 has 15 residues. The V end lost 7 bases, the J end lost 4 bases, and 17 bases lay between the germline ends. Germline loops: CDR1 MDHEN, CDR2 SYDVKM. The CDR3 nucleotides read TGTGCCAGCATTGAGAGCAGTTTCTTTAATCAGCCCCAGCATTTT. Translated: CASIESSFFNQPQHF.